Listed below are T cell receptor beta chains from one sample, sequenced in a study of monozygotic twins with cystic fibrosis. Sequenced by immunoSEQ multiplex PCR; TCRdb stores in-frame clones only, minus some. The sample holds about 29,000 clones, around 85% seen once. Sequencing was carried out using blood. These receptor sequences come from a girl aged 2 to 9 with cystic fibrosis. Each CDR3 is given with its conserved first and last residue. A D gene is named only where the DNA matches it firmly. Size tells how often a clone was seen (once, few, many) or the class of an expanded clone, and some rows leave it out.

D	V	J	size	CDR3	DNA
-	TRBV27	TRBJ1-5	-	CASRGGNWGQPQHF	TGTGCCAGCAGGGGCGGGAACTGGGGTCAGCCCCAGCATTTT
-	TRBV7-8	TRBJ2-1	-	CASSFGDNEQFF	TGTGCCAGCAGCTTTGGGGACAATGAGCAGTTCTTC
TRBD2	TRBV5-1	TRBJ2-1	few	CASSLGSGKSSEQFF	TGCGCCAGCAGCTTGGGTAGCGGGAAGAGTAGTGAGCAGTTCTTC
TRBD1	TRBV30	TRBJ1-1	-	CAWSPGQGGPLEAFF	TGTGCCTGGAGTCCTGGACAGGGAGGGCCCCTTGAAGCTTTCTTT
-	TRBV7-9	TRBJ2-3	-	CASSLTPSTDTQYF	TGTGCCAGCAGCCTAACCCCTTCGACAGATACGCAGTATTTT
-	TRBV7-9	TRBJ1-5	-	CASSLMSGEGNQPQHF	TGTGCCAGCAGCTTAATGTCAGGGGAAGGCAATCAGCCCCAGCATTTT
-	TRBV25-1	TRBJ1-6	-	CASSLEGKGHSPLHF	TGTGCCAGCAGCCTGGAGGGAAAGGGGCATTCACCCCTCCACTTT
TRBD1	TRBV6-1	TRBJ1-2	-	CASRGQGAGYGYTF	TGTGCCAGCAGGGGACAGGGGGCTGGCTATGGCTACACCTTC
-	TRBV19	TRBJ1-1	-	CASSIGGRDFSEAFF	TGTGCCAGTAGTATTGGCGGCAGGGACTTTTCTGAAGCTTTCTTT
-	TRBV5-5	TRBJ2-7	-	CASSLLFLEQYF	TGTGCCAGCAGCCTTCTATTCCTTGAGCAGTACTTC
TRBD1	TRBV4-1	TRBJ2-7	-	CASSQFGQGDNEQYF	TGCGCCAGCAGCCAATTTGGACAGGGGGATAACGAGCAGTACTTC
-	TRBV5-5	TRBJ1-1	-	CASNLWGNTEAFF	TGTGCCAGCAACCTGTGGGGGAACACTGAAGCTTTCTTT
-	TRBV30	TRBJ1-6	-	CAWSVLSLADSPLHF	TGTGCCTGGAGTGTACTTTCCTTAGCTGATTCACCCCTCCACTTT
-	TRBV27	TRBJ2-6	-	CASSRSGPSSGANVLTF	TGTGCCAGCAGCCGTAGCGGTCCGAGCTCTGGGGCCAACGTCCTGACTTTC
-	TRBV10-2	TRBJ2-7	-	CASRDIYEQYF	TGCGCCAGCAGGGATATCTACGAGCAGTACTTC
TRBD1	TRBV5-1	TRBJ2-1	-	CASSLPGTGPFEQFF	TGCGCCAGCAGCCTACCTGGGACAGGGCCGTTTGAGCAGTTCTTC
TRBD1	TRBV27	TRBJ1-2	-	CASSGWTGFNYGYTF	TGTGCCAGCAGTGGTTGGACAGGCTTTAACTATGGCTACACCTTC
-	TRBV30	TRBJ1-1	-	CAWIPGRAEAFF	TGTGCCTGGATCCCGGGACGAGCTGAAGCTTTCTTT
-	TRBV6-1	TRBJ2-7	-	CASSDQTRDYEQYF	TGTGCCAGCAGTGATCAAACCCGGGACTACGAGCAGTACTTC
TRBD1	TRBV10-3	TRBJ1-1	-	CAIRGTGNTEAFF	TGTGCCATCAGAGGGACAGGGAACACTGAAGCTTTCTTT
-	TRBV7-8	TRBJ1-5	-	CASSLVRGDQPQHF	TGTGCCAGCAGCCTAGTTCGAGGAGATCAGCCCCAGCATTTT
-	TRBV29-1	TRBJ1-1	once	CSLGADNTEAFF	TGCAGCCTGGGGGCAGATAACACTGAAGCTTTCTTT
TRBD1	TRBV19	TRBJ1-1	-	CASRNWVGQGRGAAFF	TGTGCCAGTAGGAATTGGGTAGGACAGGGGCGAGGGGCGGCTTTCTTT
-	TRBV5-1	TRBJ1-1	once	CASRPPGDTEAFF	TGCGCCAGCAGACCCCCGGGGGACACCGAAGCTTTCTTT
-	TRBV6-5	TRBJ1-1	-	CASSYSMGTEAFF	TGTGCCAGCAGTTACTCGATGGGGACTGAAGCTTTCTTT
-	TRBV27	TRBJ1-1	-	CASSLQGTQNTEAFF	TGTGCCAGCAGTTTACAGGGGACCCAGAACACTGAAGCCTTCTTT
TRBD1	TRBV4-2	TRBJ2-6	-	CASSQWASGTGATGANVLTF	TGTGCCAGCAGCCAGTGGGCGTCCGGGACAGGGGCTACCGGGGCCAACGTCCTGACTTTC
TRBD1	TRBV10-3	TRBJ2-2	-	CAISEIKGQSTGELFF	TGTGCCATCAGTGAAATCAAGGGACAGAGCACCGGGGAGCTGTTTTTT
-	TRBV7-8	TRBJ1-2	-	CASSLVGNSNYGYTF	TGTGCCAGCAGCTTAGTGGGCAATTCTAACTATGGCTACACCTTC
TRBD1	TRBV29-1	TRBJ1-1	-	CSGQRGPGTEAFF	TGCAGCGGTCAAAGGGGGCCGGGGACTGAAGCTTTCTTT
-	TRBV18	TRBJ1-1	-	CASSLEMNTEAFF	TGTGCCAGCTCACTCGAAATGAACACTGAAGCTTTCTTT
-	TRBV4-2	TRBJ2-2	-	CASSQGYGADTGELFF	TGTGCCAGCAGCCAAGGGTATGGGGCGGACACCGGGGAGCTGTTTTTT
-	TRBV14	TRBJ1-1	-	CASSQERKTEAFF	TGTGCCAGCAGCCAAGAAAGAAAGACTGAAGCTTTCTTT
-	TRBV29-1	TRBJ1-3	-	CSGADNSGNTIYF	TGCAGCGGGGCTGACAACTCTGGAAACACCATATATTTT
-	TRBV6-5	TRBJ2-7	-	CASSYGGLIGHEQYF	TGTGCCAGCAGTTACGGGGGCCTAATTGGCCACGAGCAGTACTTC
TRBD1	TRBV6-1	TRBJ2-3	-	CASSDYGQAMNTDTQYF	TGTGCCAGCAGTGATTACGGACAGGCGATGAACACAGATACGCAGTATTTT
TRBD1	TRBV30	TRBJ2-1	-	CAWSQGAGEQFF	TGTGCCTGGAGTCAGGGGGCAGGTGAGCAGTTCTTC
-	TRBV5-1	TRBJ2-3	-	CASSLLGDPDTQYF	TGCGCCAGCAGCTTATTAGGGGATCCAGATACGCAGTATTTT
TRBD1	TRBV9	TRBJ1-6	-	CASGQGRNSPLHF	TGTGCCAGCGGACAGGGGAGAAATTCACCCCTCCACTTT
-	TRBV30	TRBJ2-2	-	CAWTSLGGELFF	TGTGCCTGGACTAGTCTAGGCGGGGAGCTGTTTTTT
TRBD1	TRBV12-5	TRBJ1-1	-	CASGFTLQGAKNTEAFF	TGTGCTAGTGGTTTTACACTACAGGGGGCCAAAAACACTGAAGCTTTCTTT
TRBD1	TRBV9	TRBJ2-3	-	CASSVDRGQGADTQYF	TGTGCCAGCAGCGTAGATCGAGGACAGGGGGCAGATACGCAGTATTTT
-	TRBV5-4	TRBJ1-1	-	CASSLGPSYDTEAFF	TGTGCCAGCAGCTTAGGACCTTCGTATGACACTGAAGCTTTCTTT
-	TRBV7-9	TRBJ2-7	once	CASSFSAGFSYEQYF	TGTGCCAGCAGCTTCTCTGCGGGTTTTTCCTACGAGCAGTACTTC
TRBD2	TRBV6-5	TRBJ2-7	-	CASRPSGSLHEQYF	TGTGCCAGCAGGCCGAGCGGGAGCCTCCACGAGCAGTACTTC